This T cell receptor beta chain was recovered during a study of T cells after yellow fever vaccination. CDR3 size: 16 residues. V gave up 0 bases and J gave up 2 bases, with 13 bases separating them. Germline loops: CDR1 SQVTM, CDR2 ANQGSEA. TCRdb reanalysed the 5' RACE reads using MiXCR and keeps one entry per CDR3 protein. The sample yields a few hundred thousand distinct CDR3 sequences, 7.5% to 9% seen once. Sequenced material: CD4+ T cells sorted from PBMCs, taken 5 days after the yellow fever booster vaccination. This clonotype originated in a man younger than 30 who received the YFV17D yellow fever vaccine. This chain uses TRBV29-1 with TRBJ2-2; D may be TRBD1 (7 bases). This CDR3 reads CSVEDWGDSNTGELFF. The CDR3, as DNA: TGCAGCGTTGAAGATTGGGGGGACAGCAACACCGGGGAGCTGTTTTTT.